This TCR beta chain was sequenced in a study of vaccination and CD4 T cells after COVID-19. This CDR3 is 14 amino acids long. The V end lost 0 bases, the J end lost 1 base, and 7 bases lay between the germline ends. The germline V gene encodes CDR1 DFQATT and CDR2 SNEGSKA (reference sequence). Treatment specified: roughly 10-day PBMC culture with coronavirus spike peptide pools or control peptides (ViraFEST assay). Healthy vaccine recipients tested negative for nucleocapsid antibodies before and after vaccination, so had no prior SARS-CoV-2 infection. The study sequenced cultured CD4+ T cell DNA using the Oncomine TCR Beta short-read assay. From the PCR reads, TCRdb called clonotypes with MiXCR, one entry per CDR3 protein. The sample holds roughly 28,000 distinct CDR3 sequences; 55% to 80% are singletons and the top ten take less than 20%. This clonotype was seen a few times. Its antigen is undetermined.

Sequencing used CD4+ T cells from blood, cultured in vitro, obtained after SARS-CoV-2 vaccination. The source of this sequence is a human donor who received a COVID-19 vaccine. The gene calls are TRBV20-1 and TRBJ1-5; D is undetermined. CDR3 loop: CSARDVESNQPQHF. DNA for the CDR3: TGCAGTGCTAGAGATGTGGAGAGCAATCAGCCCCAGCATTTT.